These T cell receptor beta chains were read from a single sample in a study of long-term antiretroviral therapy in people with HIV. The method was immunoSEQ multiplex PCR; TCRdb's version includes in-frame clones alone and lacks a portion of them. Of some 9,600 clones in the sample, 84% are singletons; the top ten hold 9.3%. The sample in question was unsorted PBMCs, obtained 0.3 years before starting antiretroviral therapy. These receptors were obtained from a young man with HIV. CDR3s include the opening cysteine and the closing phenylalanine or tryptophan. D genes are given only for firm matches. The listing skips clone size in some rows; elsewhere it reads once, few, many or a size class.

V	D	size	J	CDR3	DNA
TRBV5-1	.	.	TRBJ1-4	CASSPDRPTNEKLFF	TGCGCCAGCAGCCCTGACAGACCAACTAATGAAAAACTGTTTTTT
TRBV4-3	.	.	TRBJ2-7	CASSHSLEGIYEQYF	TGCGCCAGCAGCCATTCACTAGAGGGTATCTACGAGCAGTACTTC
TRBV7-2	TRBD1	.	TRBJ1-6	CASSLGQGAYSPLHF	TGTGCCAGCAGCTTAGGACAGGGCGCATATTCACCCCTCCACTTT
TRBV30	.	once	TRBJ2-2	CAWRDYFTGELFF	TGTGCCTGGAGGGACTACTTCACCGGGGAGCTGTTTTTT
TRBV28	TRBD1	once	TRBJ1-5	CASSDRGRIDQPQHF	TGTGCCAGCAGTGACAGGGGGCGCATTGATCAGCCCCAGCATTTT
TRBV30	.	.	TRBJ1-1	CASQRGDEAFF	TGTGCCTCACAACGAGGGGATGAAGCTTTCTTT
TRBV11-2	TRBD1	.	TRBJ2-5	CASSLNRGKETQYF	TGTGCCAGCAGCTTAAACAGGGGAAAAGAGACCCAGTACTTC
TRBV19	TRBD1	.	TRBJ1-2	CASSIDRDRVDGYTF	TGTGCCAGTAGTATAGATCGCGACAGGGTTGATGGCTACACCTTC
TRBV27	TRBD1	.	TRBJ1-4	CASSFGTGEKLFF	TGTGCCAGCAGTTTCGGGACAGGTGAAAAACTGTTTTTT
TRBV28	TRBD2	once	TRBJ2-5	CASSASTSGGTTQYF	TGTGCCAGCAGTGCATCGACTAGCGGGGGGACGACCCAGTACTTC
TRBV25-1	.	.	TRBJ2-7	CASSESHSPCEQYF	TGTGCCAGCAGTGAATCTCACAGCCCTTGCGAGCAGTACTTC
TRBV7-8	.	.	TRBJ2-1	CASNLRDPTYNEQFF	TGTGCCAGCAACCTCCGGGACCCTACATACAATGAGCAGTTCTTC
TRBV7-2	TRBD2	.	TRBJ2-1	CASSLARTSGGDNEQFF	TGTGCCAGCAGCTTAGCTCGGACTAGCGGGGGTGACAATGAGCAGTTCTTC
TRBV6-5	.	.	TRBJ1-5	CASSFAVGQPQHF	TGTGCCAGCAGTTTCGCTGTGGGTCAGCCCCAGCATTTT
TRBV15	.	.	TRBJ2-6	CATSRAGSGANVLTF	TGTGCCACCAGCAGAGCCGGCTCTGGGGCCAACGTCCTGACTTTC
TRBV28	.	.	TRBJ1-1	CASGLDPFDTEAFF	TGTGCCAGCGGCCTCGATCCTTTTGACACTGAAGCTTTCTTT
TRBV5-1	.	.	TRBJ2-2	CASSLVSRNGELFF	TGCGCCAGCAGCTTGGTTAGTAGGAACGGGGAGCTGTTTTTT
TRBV18	.	.	TRBJ2-1	CASSPPGRGPNEQFF	TGTGCCAGCTCACCACCGGGAAGGGGCCCCAATGAGCAGTTCTTC
TRBV4-3	.	once	TRBJ2-7	CASSQDGSYEQYF	TGCGCCAGCAGCCAAGATGGGTCCTACGAGCAGTACTTC
TRBV19	.	once	TRBJ2-1	CASSIQGAPYNEQFF	TGTGCCAGTAGTATACAAGGAGCTCCCTACAATGAGCAGTTCTTC
TRBV5-1	.	.	TRBJ1-4	CASSLGQVGEKLFF	TGCGCCAGCAGCTTGGGGCAGGTGGGGGAAAAACTGTTTTTT
TRBV28	.	.	TRBJ1-5	CASYGPYNQPQHF	TGTGCCAGCTATGGACCGTACAATCAGCCCCAGCATTTT
TRBV19	.	.	TRBJ1-1	CASSPVSRRDKAFF	TGTGCCAGTAGTCCGGTTTCGCGTAGAGACAAAGCTTTCTTT
TRBV9	TRBD2	.	TRBJ2-3	CASSFSGGDADTQYF	TGTGCCAGCAGTTTTAGCGGGGGGGACGCAGATACGCAGTATTTT
TRBV6-5	.	.	TRBJ2-3	CASSGVRGDTQYF	TGTGCCAGCAGTGGGGTAAGGGGAGATACGCAGTATTTT
TRBV9	TRBD2	.	TRBJ2-7	CASSSPRASGRSYEQYF	TGTGCCAGCAGTTCCCCTAGGGCTAGCGGTCGCTCCTACGAGCAGTACTTC
TRBV6-5	.	.	TRBJ2-7	CASSYQVQYEQYF	TGTGCCAGCAGTTACCAGGTCCAGTACGAGCAGTACTTC
TRBV10-3	.	.	TRBJ1-5	CAISEDGLQPQHF	TGTGCCATCAGTGAGGACGGTCTCCAGCCCCAGCATTTT
TRBV4-1	TRBD2	.	TRBJ2-7	CASSQVGGTSWYEQYF	TGCGCCAGCAGCCAAGTGGGTGGGACTAGTTGGTACGAGCAGTACTTC
TRBV11-2	TRBD2	once	TRBJ2-3	CASSLEPQLAGYGDTQYF	TGTGCCAGCAGCTTAGAACCCCAACTAGCGGGATATGGAGATACGCAGTATTTT
TRBV28	TRBD1	.	TRBJ2-7	CASSDLDRVPYEQYF	TGTGCCAGCAGCGACCTTGACAGGGTACCCTACGAGCAGTACTTC
TRBV5-6	TRBD1	.	TRBJ1-6	CASTLRAGGNNSPLHF	TGTGCCAGCACCCTGCGGGCAGGGGGCAATAATTCACCCCTCCACTTT
TRBV10-1	TRBD2	once	TRBJ2-3	CASSEGFSAGEDTQYF	TGCGCCAGCAGTGAGGGTTTTTCAGCGGGAGAAGATACGCAGTATTTT
TRBV30	.	.	TRBJ2-2	CAWRSPGTGELFF	TGTGCCTGGAGGTCCCCCGGCACCGGGGAGCTGTTTTTT
TRBV7-6	TRBD2	.	TRBJ2-7	CASSLGRTSANEQYF	TGTGCCAGCAGCTTAGGAAGGACTAGCGCCAACGAGCAGTACTTC
TRBV19	.	.	TRBJ1-5	CASSIGGQLLNQPQHF	TGTGCCAGTAGTATTGGTGGTCAGTTGCTCAATCAGCCCCAGCATTTT
TRBV9	TRBD2	.	TRBJ2-3	CASSSTPGGGIPDTQYF	TGTGCCAGCAGCTCCACCCCCGGCGGGGGAATCCCAGATACGCAGTATTTT
TRBV7-6	TRBD2	.	TRBJ2-1	CASSLRPKLAGDHYNEQFF	TGTGCCAGCAGCTTAAGGCCGAAATTAGCGGGGGATCACTACAATGAGCAGTTCTTC
TRBV7-6	.	.	TRBJ1-5	CASSLYPAGGNQPQHF	TGTGCCAGCAGCTTATACCCGGCGGGGGGCAATCAGCCCCAGCATTTT
TRBV5-4	TRBD2	.	TRBJ2-7	CASSGGLAGGPGEQYF	TGTGCCAGCAGCGGGGGACTAGCGGGAGGGCCCGGCGAGCAGTACTTC
TRBV7-3	TRBD1	.	TRBJ1-6	CASSYQGARGYNSPLHF	TGTGCCAGCAGCTACCAGGGGGCGCGGGGCTATAATTCACCCCTCCACTTT
TRBV6-1	.	.	TRBJ1-6	CASRVQFYNSPLHF	TGTGCCAGCAGGGTACAGTTCTATAATTCACCCCTCCACTTT
TRBV10-3	.	.	TRBJ2-6	CAISESPPNSGANVLTF	TGTGCCATCAGTGAGTCTCCCCCTAACTCTGGGGCCAACGTCCTGACTTTC
TRBV6-5	TRBD2	.	TRBJ2-7	CASSYATSGSSYEQYF	TGTGCCAGCAGTTACGCGACTAGCGGGAGCTCCTACGAGCAGTACTTC
TRBV7-2	.	.	TRBJ2-7	CASSLERREHDEQYF	TGTGCCAGCAGCTTAGAACGGCGGGAACATGACGAGCAGTACTTC
TRBV7-2	.	.	TRBJ2-1	CASSLAQAGLTYNEQFF	TGTGCCAGCAGCTTAGCGCAGGCGGGATTAACCTACAATGAGCAGTTCTTC
TRBV9	TRBD1	.	TRBJ2-7	CASSLGQGFTYEQYF	TGTGCCAGCAGCCTAGGACAGGGGTTTACGTACGAGCAGTACTTC
TRBV10-3	.	.	TRBJ1-5	CAISINNQPQHF	TGTGCCATCAGCATTAATAATCAGCCCCAGCATTTT
TRBV7-9	TRBD1	.	TRBJ1-5	CASSLTGDRINQPQHF	TGTGCCAGCAGCTTAACGGGGGACAGGATCAATCAGCCCCAGCATTTT
TRBV4-3	.	.	TRBJ1-3	CASSQDIAFSGNTIYF	TGCGCCAGCAGCCAAGATATTGCCTTCTCTGGAAACACCATATATTTT
TRBV6-9	.	.	TRBJ1-2	CASSYDLGENYGYTF	TGTGCCAGCAGTTATGACTTGGGGGAGAACTATGGCTACACCTTC
TRBV10-2	.	.	TRBJ1-1	CASSRGTNTEAFF	TGCGCCAGCAGTAGGGGGACCAACACTGAAGCTTTCTTT
TRBV4-1	TRBD1	.	TRBJ1-1	CASSLQGAGNTEAFF	TGCGCCAGCAGCCTACAGGGGGCTGGGAACACTGAAGCTTTCTTT
TRBV7-2	TRBD1	.	TRBJ1-2	CASSFGRGSYGYTF	TGTGCCAGCAGCTTCGGCAGGGGGTCATATGGCTACACCTTC
TRBV10-3	TRBD2	.	TRBJ2-3	CAITKGLAGSTDTQYF	TGTGCCATCACCAAGGGACTAGCGGGGAGTACAGATACGCAGTATTTT
TRBV2	.	once	TRBJ2-3	CASSETPTQYF	TGTGCCAGCAGTGAAACCCCCACGCAGTATTTT
TRBV11-3	TRBD2	.	TRBJ2-1	CASSLEGGGANEQFF	TGTGCCAGCAGCTTAGAAGGCGGGGGGGCCAATGAGCAGTTCTTC
TRBV7-9	.	.	TRBJ2-1	CASSLDRVWYEQFF	TGTGCCAGCAGCTTAGACAGGGTCTGGTATGAGCAGTTCTTC
TRBV7-2	.	.	TRBJ2-5	CASSELGETQYF	TGTGCCAGCAGCGAGCTAGGGGAGACCCAGTACTTC